This TCR beta chain was sequenced in a study of blood T cell repertoires in COVID-19. As for the study in general: In each case, the material was cDNA or gDNA derived from T cells, B-cell-depleted T cells, or PBMCs.

This clone was picked up one time. Only in-frame clones appear in the TCRdb table, and some are missing; sequencing was by immunoSEQ multiplex PCR. The sample includes under 350,000 clones, 83% of them seen just once. Trimming shortened V by 2 bases and J by 6 bases, and 9 bases separated the two germline ends. The CDR3 runs 12 residues. Germline CDR1 GTSNPN, CDR2 SVGIG (reference sequence). The V and J genes are TRBV30 and TRBJ2-3; perhaps TRBD1 as D (6 bases). This sequence originates from a woman between 50 and 59 years old who had recovered from COVID-19. The sequencing sample was made of peripheral blood. The CDR3: CAWSWTVDTQYF. The CDR3 nucleotides are TGTGCCTGGAGTTGGACAGTCGATACGCAGTATTTT.